Below, one T cell receptor (beta chain) is given with its context. The data stem from a study of blood T cells in healthy people across ages. Unmatched junction bases numbered 8, after V lost 4 bases and J lost 6 bases. The germline V gene has CDR1 SQVTM and CDR2 ANQGSEA. The CDR3 sequence is 13 residues long. Combining a sample-barcoded 5' primer with a J-beta primer mix, a second PCR ran for 7 to 11 cycles. Using its own MiXCR run on the 5' RACE reads, TCRdb lists one record per CDR3 protein. Of over a million distinct CDR3 sequences in the sample, more than 35% were seen once. Material: blood. The source of this sequence is an older woman in good health. The gene calls are TRBV29-1 and TRBJ2-7; 8 bases map to TRBD1. CDR3: CSVAVTGVGEQYF. CDR3 sequence (DNA): TGCAGCGTTGCCGTGACAGGGGTTGGCGAGCAGTACTTC.